A selection of T cell receptor beta chains follows, all from one sample in a study of neurological immune-mediated disorders. Via MiXCR, TCRdb re-called the 5' RACE reads, giving one row per CDR3 protein. The sample carries tens of thousands of distinct CDR3 sequences, less than 15% recorded once. Sequenced sample: PBMCs. These receptors came from a man aged 25-45 years in good health. The CDR3 runs from the conserved cysteine through the conserved F or W. A D gene is named only where the DNA matches it firmly. Clone size is shown for a subset of rows, as once, few, many or a class of expanded clone.

clone size,J gene,D gene,V gene,CDR3 DNA,CDR3 protein
NA,TRBJ1-2,TRBD1,TRBV28,TGTGCCAGCAGTTCAGGGGGTAATGGCTACACCTTC,CASSSGGNGYTF
NA,TRBJ2-1,NA,TRBV20-1,TGCAGTGCTAGAAGGGGGGCAGGGGCGGCCAATGAGCAGTTCTTC,CSARRGAGAANEQFF
NA,TRBJ2-2,NA,TRBV12-3/TRBV12-4,TGTGCCAGCAGTTTAGGGGGAGCGGCCACCGGGGAGCTGTTTTTT,CASSLGGAATGELFF
many,TRBJ2-7,NA,TRBV3-1,TGTGCCAGCAGCCAGGCAGGCGGCGAGCAGTACTTC,CASSQAGGEQYF
many,TRBJ2-3,TRBD1,TRBV5-1,TGCGCCAGCAGCTTCGGACAGGGGGCGATCCCAGATACGCAGTATTTT,CASSFGQGAIPDTQYF
many,TRBJ1-5,NA,TRBV12-3/TRBV12-4,TGTGCCAGCAGTTTTCGGGGGATGGGCAATCAGCCCCAGCATTTT,CASSFRGMGNQPQHF
many,TRBJ2-6,NA,TRBV29-1,TGCAGTGCTTTAGGTGGTGGGGCCAACGTCCTGACTTTC,CSALGGGANVLTF
many,TRBJ1-1,NA,TRBV25-1,TGTGCCAGCAGTGTGACGGTGAGCACTGAAGCTTTCTTT,CASSVTVSTEAFF
few,TRBJ2-7,TRBD2,TRBV7-8,TGTGCCAGCAGCACTCCGCAACCCGGACTAGCGGCGACACAAAACTCCTACGAGCAGTACTTC,CASSTPQPGLAATQNSYEQYF
NA,TRBJ1-5,NA,TRBV27,TGTGCCAGCAGTTTCAACCCGGTCAATCAGCCCCAGCATTTT,CASSFNPVNQPQHF
many,TRBJ1-6,NA,TRBV5-1,TGCGCCAGCAGCTTGATAGGGGGTGATAATTCACCCCTCCACTTT,CASSLIGGDNSPLHF
few,TRBJ2-5,NA,TRBV18,TGTGCCAGCTCACCAGAGCCAAAAGAGACCCAGTACTTC,CASSPEPKETQYF
many,TRBJ2-3,TRBD2,TRBV7-9,TGTGCCAGCGGGCCCGTTAGCGGGAAAAGCACAGATACGCAGTATTTT,CASGPVSGKSTDTQYF
NA,TRBJ2-7,TRBD2,TRBV10-2,TGCGCCAGCGGTGGCACTAGCGAAATCACCTACGGGCAGTACTTC,CASGGTSEITYGQYF
many,TRBJ1-1,NA,TRBV15,TGTGCCACCAGCTTCGTGTTACCGGGCTTGAACACTGAAGCTTTCTTT,CATSFVLPGLNTEAFF
NA,TRBJ2-1,TRBD2,TRBV11-2,TGTGCCAGCGGAGGAGGACTAGCGGATGAGCAGTTCTTC,CASGGGLADEQFF
many,TRBJ1-2,NA,TRBV28,TGTGCCAGCAGTTTAGCCTCGGGGTGGGGCTACACCTTC,CASSLASGWGYTF
NA,TRBJ1-2,NA,TRBV7-9,TGTGCCAGCAGCTTAGACGGGCCCCCAATCGGAGGCTACACCTTC,CASSLDGPPIGGYTF
many,TRBJ2-7,TRBD2,TRBV7-3,TGTGCCAGCAGCTCCCCTGCCCCCGGGACTAGCGGTTACTACGAGCAGTACTTC,CASSSPAPGTSGYYEQYF
many,TRBJ2-3,NA,TRBV20-1,TGCAGTGCTAGCGGGGCGGGCCTATGGGATACGCAGTATTTT,CSASGAGLWDTQYF
many,TRBJ1-1,TRBD1,TRBV12-3/TRBV12-4,TGTGCCAGCAGTAAACAGGGGGCAGGTAGCACTGAAGCTTTCTTT,CASSKQGAGSTEAFF
many,TRBJ2-2,NA,TRBV9,TGTGCCAGCAGCGTCCAGAACACCGGGGAGCTGTTTTTT,CASSVQNTGELFF
many,TRBJ2-1,TRBD2,TRBV5-4,TGTGCCAGCAGCTTGGGGCTAGCGGGCAGGTACAATGAGCAGTTCTTC,CASSLGLAGRYNEQFF
many,TRBJ2-7,NA,TRBV29-1,TGCAGCGTTGATAGGGGTTACGAGCAGTACTTC,CSVDRGYEQYF
many,TRBJ2-5,TRBD1,TRBV4-1,TGCGCCAGCAGCCAAGATCGGACAGGGCAAGAGACCCAGTACTTC,CASSQDRTGQETQYF
many,TRBJ2-3,TRBD2,TRBV6-1,TGTGCCAGCAGTGTCCAACCAGTCACCGGGAGGTTGGTAGATACGCAGTATTTT,CASSVQPVTGRLVDTQYF
many,TRBJ2-4,NA,TRBV3-1,TGTGCCAGCAGCCAAGGCTGGGACATTCAGTACTTC,CASSQGWDIQYF
many,TRBJ2-2,NA,TRBV5-1,TGCGCCAGCAGCTTCACCGCCGGGGAGCTGTTTTTT,CASSFTAGELFF
NA,TRBJ2-5,NA,TRBV28,TGTGCCAGCAGTCCCACGGGACGGGGAAAAGAGACCCAGTACTTC,CASSPTGRGKETQYF
NA,TRBJ2-2,NA,TRBV4-1,TGCGCCAGCAGCCGCCCCCCCGGGGAGCTGTTTTTT,CASSRPPGELFF
many,TRBJ2-5,NA,TRBV12-3/TRBV12-4,TGTGCCAGCAGTTTAAGGACAGTCATGGAGACCCAGTACTTC,CASSLRTVMETQYF
many,TRBJ1-5,NA,TRBV20-1,TGCAGTGCTAGAGAAGTGCGGGGGGGAGGCTATCAGCCCCAGCATTTT,CSAREVRGGGYQPQHF
many,TRBJ2-3,TRBD2,TRBV20-1,TGCAGTCCCGCTCCATGGACTAGCGTCACAGATACGCAGTATTTT,CSPAPWTSVTDTQYF
NA,TRBJ2-1,TRBD2,TRBV7-6,TGTGCCAGCAGCTTGGCCTCGACTAGCTGCAATGAGCAGTTCTTC,CASSLASTSCNEQFF
many,TRBJ2-3,NA,TRBV5-1,TGCGCCAGCAGCCTCTCGGGAGACCGCACAGATACGCAGTATTTT,CASSLSGDRTDTQYF
many,TRBJ1-1,TRBD1,TRBV27,TGTGCCAGCGGATCAGGGGGCTCGGGCACTGAAGCTTTCTTT,CASGSGGSGTEAFF
NA,TRBJ2-7,TRBD1,TRBV10-2,TGCGCCAGCAGTGAGTCGAAGGGACAGCTCTACGAGCAGTACTTC,CASSESKGQLYEQYF
many,TRBJ2-5,NA,TRBV7-2,TGTGCCAGCAGCCAGTCAGGGGGGGAGACCCAGTACTTC,CASSQSGGETQYF
many,TRBJ1-5,TRBD1,TRBV18,TGTGCCAGCTCTACAGGGGGCAATCAGCCCCAGCATTTT,CASSTGGNQPQHF
NA,TRBJ2-3,NA,TRBV18,TGTGCCAGCTCACCACCGATAGATACGCAGTATTTT,CASSPPIDTQYF
NA,TRBJ2-6,NA,TRBV27,TGTGCCAGCAGTAAGGGTGGGGGGAGGACTGGGGCCAACGTCCTGACTTTC,CASSKGGGRTGANVLTF
many,TRBJ2-1,TRBD2,TRBV4-1,TGCGCCAGCTGCCCTGCTAGCGGGGTTTACAATGAGCAGTTCTTC,CASCPASGVYNEQFF
many,TRBJ2-1,TRBD2,TRBV5-6,TGTGCCAGCAGCTTGTCGCTAGCGGGAGCTGAGCAGTTCTTC,CASSLSLAGAEQFF
many,TRBJ2-5,NA,TRBV5-1,TGCGCCAGCAGGAGGGGGGATGAGACCCAGTACTTC,CASRRGDETQYF
many,TRBJ2-6,NA,TRBV20-1,TGCAGTGCTATTGGAGCCAACGTCCTGACTTTC,CSAIGANVLTF
many,TRBJ1-3,NA,TRBV5-1,TGCGCCAGCAGCTTGGCCGCAAGCTCTGGAAACACCATATATTTT,CASSLAASSGNTIYF
many,TRBJ2-1,TRBD1,TRBV6-5,TGTGCCAGCAGTCGGACAGGGCGCAATGAGCAGTTCTTC,CASSRTGRNEQFF
many,TRBJ2-1,NA,TRBV3-1,TGTGCCAGCAGCCCAATTCGGAGCTCCTACAATGAGCAGTTCTTC,CASSPIRSSYNEQFF
many,TRBJ2-7,NA,TRBV5-5,TGTGCCAGCAGCTCTAAGGACCTGAGCTCCTACGAGCAGTACTTC,CASSSKDLSSYEQYF
many,TRBJ2-3,NA,TRBV18,TGTGCCAGCTCACCACGGGGACGAGATACGCAGTATTTT,CASSPRGRDTQYF
NA,TRBJ2-5,NA,TRBV27,TGTGCCAGCAGTTTCTGGGGGGCTAGAGAGACCGAGTACTTC,CASSFWGARETEYF
many,TRBJ2-1,NA,TRBV11-1,TGTGCCAGCAGCCGCGGACGGAACAATGAGCAGTTCTTC,CASSRGRNNEQFF
many,TRBJ2-1,NA,TRBV6-5,TGTGCCAGCAGTACAGGTGGAGTGTACAATGAGCAGTTCTTC,CASSTGGVYNEQFF
many,TRBJ2-5,NA,TRBV12-3/TRBV12-4,TGTGCCAGCAGTTACGGCGGGGAGACCCAGTACTTC,CASSYGGETQYF
many,TRBJ1-2,NA,TRBV11-2,TGTGCCAGCAGCTTAGATCCCGGGACCAACTATGGCTACACCTTC,CASSLDPGTNYGYTF
many,TRBJ2-7,NA,TRBV5-1,TGCGCCAGCCGTAGCGGATACTACGAGCAGTACTTC,CASRSGYYEQYF
few,TRBJ1-5,TRBD1,TRBV19,TGTGCCAGTAGTAGGAAGGGGGCGACTAATAGCAATCAGCCCCAGCATTTT,CASSRKGATNSNQPQHF
many,TRBJ1-6,TRBD1,TRBV5-1,TGCGCCAGCAGCTGGGACAGCTCCTATAATTCACCCCTCCACTTT,CASSWDSSYNSPLHF
NA,TRBJ2-3,NA,TRBV15,TGTGCCACCAGCCCGGGGGTGGCGGTGAGCATAGATACGCAGTATTTT,CATSPGVAVSIDTQYF
many,TRBJ2-1,TRBD1,TRBV5-1,TGCGCCAGCAGCCAAAGGACAGGGCCCAACAATGAGCAGTTCTTC,CASSQRTGPNNEQFF